This TCR beta chain was captured by sequencing in a study of T-cell memory formation after mild COVID-19. In the study overall: Most TCR clusters belonged to a single donor. General study points: Contracting clones localized mainly to CM and EM when CD4+ and mainly to EMRA when CD8+.

This CDR3 contains 13 residues. Germline V lookup: CDR1 KGHDR, CDR2 SFDVKD. V dropped 7 bases and J dropped 10 bases, with 16 bases sitting between them. A few counts support this clonotype. Its antigen is still unknown. cDNA libraries for TCR alpha and TCR beta, carrying sample barcodes and UMIs, came from 5'RACE with constant-segment primers. TCRdb called the 5' RACE reads again in MiXCR, with one record for every CDR3 protein. This table holds roughly 450,000 distinct CDR3 sequences, about 20% found once. This clonotype was obtained from an adult woman who had mild COVID-19 (a few samples of this study predate the infection). Cell type and time point are not known. Sequencing was performed on PBMCs or a T cell subset sorted from them (not recorded which). V is TRBV24-1 and J is TRBJ2-1, with a possible D match to TRBD2 (5 bases). The CDR3 loop reads CATSAGGEREQFF. The CDR3 region has the DNA TGTGCCACCAGCGCCGGTGGGGAGCGAGAGCAGTTCTTC.